Listed here are 31 T cell receptor beta chains from one sample, sequenced in a study of OX40 agonist ivuxolimab in advanced cancers. Here immunoSEQ multiplex PCR was the method, and the copy in TCRdb shows in-frame clones only, minus some. The repertoire holds some 100,000 clones, with over 75% as singletons. The material was CD4+ or CD8+ T cells sorted from blood, obtained in a trial of the OX40 agonist ivuxolimab. Receptor source: an adult with an advanced solid tumor such as melanoma, head and neck, liver or kidney cancer.

The rearrangement joins TRBV30 to TRBJ2-1; 9 bases agree with TRBD1. Germline CDR1 GTSNPN, CDR2 SVGIG (reference sequence). The CDR3 extends over 14 amino acids. V was clipped by 0 bases and J by 11 bases; unmatched bases: 8. The CDR3 DNA reads TGTGCCTGGAGTGTAGGGGGGACAGGGAAGCAGCAGTTCTTC. Protein sequence: CAWSVGGTGKQQFF.

This chain uses TRBV5-4 with TRBJ2-5; no clear D. The V end was cut by 0 bases, the J end by 1 base, with 13 bases between. The CDR3 runs to 16 residues. CDR1 and CDR2 from the germline V gene are SGHNT and YYREEE (reference sequence). This chain's CDR3 is CASSLAPPGRQETQYF. For the CDR3, the DNA is TGTGCCAGCAGCTTGGCCCCTCCGGGCCGCCAAGAGACCCAGTACTTC.

This sequence joins TRBV7-2 and TRBJ2-5; 10 nucleotides align to TRBD1. Germline CDR1 reads SGHTA; CDR2 reads FQGNSA. The CDR3 is 14 amino acids. The J segment lost 4 bases and the V segment lost 5 bases, leaving 4 bases of the junction unmatched. DNA of the CDR3: TGTGCCAGCAGCCAGACAGGGGGCGCAGAGACCCAGTACTTC. Its translation is CASSQTGGAETQYF.

Only a few counts were recorded for this clone. This sequence joins TRBV6-5 and TRBJ2-5; 11 bases are a match to TRBD1. The CDR3 sequence is 13 residues long. V lost 6 bases, J lost 4 bases, and 1 base stayed unmatched. Per the germline V gene, CDR1 is MNHEY and CDR2 is SVGAGI. The CDR3 loop reads CASRGQGVETQYF. For the CDR3, the DNA is TGTGCCAGCAGGGGACAGGGGGTAGAGACCCAGTACTTC.

This rearrangement joins TRBV7-3 to TRBJ2-6; tentatively, D is TRBD1 (6 bases). The ends were cut back, 1 base at V and 8 bases at J, with 12 bases in the middle. Germline CDR1 reads SGHTA; CDR2 reads FQGTGA. The CDR3 has 15 amino acids. The CDR3 reads CASSLRGGYSNVLTF. In DNA, the CDR3 is TGTGCCAGCAGCTTAAGAGGGGGTTACTCCAACGTCCTGACTTTC.

The gene calls are TRBV5-4 and TRBJ1-5; weak D call: TRBD1 (6 bases). Germline CDR1 and CDR2: SGHNT and YYREEE (reference sequence). CDR3 length equals 14 residues. Trimming shortened V by 2 bases and J by 7 bases, and 13 bases separated the two germline ends. Here the CDR3 DNA reads TGTGCCAGCAGCTTACAGGGAAGTAGCCAGCCCCAGCATTTT. As protein: CASSLQGSSQPQHF. The full variable domain, with the rest looked up from reference TRBV5-4 and TRBJ1-5, is ETGVTQSPTHLIKTRGQQVTLRCSSQSGHNTVSWYQQALGQGPQFIFQYYREEENGRGNFPPRFSGLQFPNYSSELNVNALELDDSALYLCASSLQGSSQPQHFGDGTRLSIL.

This chain links TRBV29-1 with TRBJ1-5; 7 nucleotides line up with TRBD1. The CDR3 is 14 amino acids. The junction had 6 bases not matched to a gene; V was cut back by 4 bases and J by 3 bases. Germline CDR1 is SQVTM and CDR2 is ANQGSEA. The CDR3 sequence: CSVGGTDPNQPQHF. CDR3 nucleotide sequence: TGCAGCGTTGGGGGGACAGATCCCAATCAGCCCCAGCATTTT.

The V call is TRBV20-1, the J call TRBJ2-7; D may correspond to TRBD1 or TRBD2 (5 bases each). The V end lost 7 bases, the J end lost 2 bases, and 9 bases lay between the germline ends. Germline values: CDR1 DFQATT, CDR2 SNEGSKA (reference sequence). The CDR3 extends over 11 amino acids. Here the CDR3 DNA reads TGCAGTGTCAGGGACCCCTACGAGCAGTACTTC. This sequence encodes CSVRDPYEQYF.

The chain links TRBV18 to TRBJ1-2; unclear D gene. V was clipped by 6 bases and J by 4 bases, with 12 bases between them. The CDR3 runs 13 residues. Germline loops: CDR1 KGHSH, CDR2 LQKENI. In DNA form, the CDR3 reads TGTGCCAGCTCCCCTACAGAAATCTATGGCTACACCTTC. This codes for CASSPTEIYGYTF.

The gene calls are TRBV28 and TRBJ1-5; D ambiguous. The CDR3 consists of 14 residues. Germline CDR1 is MDHEN and CDR2 is SYDVKM. V lost 3 bases and J lost 9, with 15 bases in between. The CDR3 nucleotides are TGTGCCAGCAGTTTTGGCCCCAGTACTCGGCCCCAGCATTTT. Its translation is CASSFGPSTRPQHF.

The genes are TRBV5-1 and TRBJ1-4; no reliable D call. The germline V gene encodes CDR1 SGHRS and CDR2 YFSETQ. CDR3 length equals 14 residues. The ends were cut back, 0 bases at V and 4 bases at J, with 7 bases in the middle. The CDR3 reads CASSLGQLNEKLFF. CDR3 coding DNA: TGCGCCAGCAGCTTGGGGCAGCTTAATGAAAAACTGTTTTTT.

The gene calls are TRBV4-1 and TRBJ2-6, with a tentative D call TRBD1 (6 bases). The CDR3 covers 17 residues. V was trimmed by 0 bases and J by 3 bases, leaving 12 bases between them. CDR1 and CDR2 from the germline V gene are MGHRA and YSYEKL. CDR3 loop: CASSQDQTGSGANVLTF. The CDR3 nucleotides are TGCGCCAGCAGCCAAGATCAAACAGGGAGTGGGGCCAACGTCCTGACTTTC.

The rearrangement links TRBV7-2 to TRBJ1-1, with D tentatively TRBD1 (5 bases). Germline loops: CDR1 SGHTA, CDR2 FQGNSA. V was cut by 1 base and J by 4 bases, with 7 bases left in between. This CDR3 has 13 amino acids. The CDR3 nucleotides read TGTGCCAGCAGCTTAGGGGGGGGCACTGAAGCTTTCTTT. This encodes CASSLGGGTEAFF.

This chain joins TRBV6-1 and TRBJ2-1; unclear D gene. CDR1 and CDR2 (germline): MNHNS, SASEGT. The CDR3 runs 12 residues. V lost 3 bases, J lost 11 bases, and 11 bases lay in between. CDR3 in amino acids: CASSESYEKQFF. CDR3 DNA: TGTGCCAGCAGTGAGAGCTATGAGAAGCAGTTCTTC.

A single count supports this clone. The chain has TRBV18 and TRBJ2-3; D possibly corresponds to TRBD2 (5 bases). Germline CDR1 reads KGHSH; CDR2 reads LQKENI. The CDR3 is 14 residues long. Trimming cost V 4 bases and J 6 bases, with 14 bases left between them. The CDR3 sequence is CASSLGLLPDTQYF. The CDR3 DNA is TGTGCCAGCTCACTTGGACTCCTACCTGATACGCAGTATTTT.

The rearrangement uses TRBV28 and TRBJ2-1; 10 positions match TRBD2. Germline CDR1 MDHEN, CDR2 SYDVKM. The junction had 19 bases not matched to a gene; V was cut back by 10 bases and J by 7 bases. The CDR3 covers 17 residues. As DNA, the CDR3 is TGTGCCACCCACGGAGAAAGCGGGAGGGCTTGGTCAAATGAGCAGTTCTTC. Protein sequence: CATHGESGRAWSNEQFF.

The V gene is TRBV7-9, the J gene TRBJ2-6; D remains unclear. Trimming removed 5 bases at V and 0 bases at J, with 14 bases between. This CDR3 has 17 residues. Germline loops: CDR1 SEHNR, CDR2 FQNEAQ (reference sequence). The chain's CDR3 is CASSDWTHSSGANVLTF. As DNA, the CDR3 is TGTGCCAGCAGCGACTGGACCCATAGCTCTGGGGCCAACGTCCTGACTTTC.

V and J are TRBV19 and TRBJ2-1; TRBD2 aligns across 11 bases. Trimming cost V 4 bases and J 7 bases; bases outside gene matches: 9. The CDR3 is 16 amino acids. In germline, CDR1 is LNHDA, CDR2 SQIVND (reference sequence). The CDR3 region has the DNA TGTGCCAGTAGTAAAGGGTTAATAGCGGGAGGGAATGAGCAGTTCTTC. Its translation: CASSKGLIAGGNEQFF. The variable domain in full, completed from reference TRBV19 and TRBJ2-1, reads DGGITQSPKYLFRKEGQNVTLSCEQNLNHDAMYWYRQDPGQGLRLIYYSQIVNDFQKGDIAEGYSVSREKKESFPLTVTSAQKNPTAFYLCASSKGLIAGGNEQFFGPGTRLTVL.

V usage is TRBV7-6 and J usage is TRBJ1-3, with D uncertain. There are 14 residues in the CDR3. With 5 bases removed from V and 1 base from J, the gap between germline ends came to 9 bases. Germline CDR1 reads SGHVS; CDR2 reads FNYEAQ. DNA of the CDR3: TGTGCCAGCAGCGTACAAGGTTCTGGAAACACCATATATTTT. As protein: CASSVQGSGNTIYF.

This sequence joins TRBV4-1 and TRBJ2-5, with 9 bases fitting TRBD2. V shed 2 bases, J shed 4 bases, and the junction held 5 bases outside the gene matches. Germline lookup yields CDR1 MGHRA and CDR2 YSYEKL. CDR3 length: 15 amino acids. The CDR3 loop is CASSQRTSEGETQYF. CDR3 in DNA: TGCGCCAGCAGCCAACGGACTAGCGAGGGAGAGACCCAGTACTTC.

V and J are TRBV11-3 and TRBJ2-7, with a weak D call TRBD2 (6 bases). The CDR3 has 12 amino acids. CDR1 is SGHNT and CDR2 is YENEEA in the germline V gene. V shed 8 bases and J shed 6 bases, with 14 bases lying between them. This CDR3 reads CASSYGSREQYF. The CDR3 coding sequence is TGTGCCAGCTCTTACGGGAGTCGCGAGCAGTACTTC.

The chain uses TRBV21-1 and TRBJ2-7; the D call in the table, TRBD1, was not verified against the DNA. TRBV21-1 is described as a pseudogene. The CDR3 has 15 residues. The CDR3, as DNA: TGTGCCAGCAGCCCGTGGACAGGGGGCAGGTACGAGCAGTACTTC. Translated, it gives CASSPWTGGRYEQYF.

The chain has TRBV19 and TRBJ2-7, with 10 bases that match TRBD2. With V trimmed by 8 bases and J by 5 bases, 9 bases remained unmatched. This CDR3 contains 14 residues. Germline CDR1 and CDR2: LNHDA and SQIVND (reference sequence). CDR3 amino acids: CASQSASGRNEQYF. DNA for the CDR3: TGTGCCAGTCAGTCCGCTAGCGGGAGAAACGAGCAGTACTTC.

The chain combines TRBV7-8 with TRBJ1-1; D is unresolved. The germline V gene encodes CDR1 SGHVS and CDR2 FQNEAQ. Trimming shortened V by 2 bases and J by 0 bases, and 10 bases separated the two germline ends. This CDR3 spans 15 amino acids. The chain's CDR3 is CASSLSAQLNTEAFF. The CDR3 DNA reads TGTGCCAGCAGCTTATCCGCCCAATTGAACACTGAAGCTTTCTTT. Combining the CDR3 with reference TRBV7-8 and TRBJ1-1 gives the whole variable domain GAGVSQSPRYKVAKRGQDVALRCDPISGHVSLFWYQQALGQGPEFLTYFQNEAQLDKSGLPSDRFFAERPEGSVSTLKIQRTQQEDSAVYLCASSLSAQLNTEAFFGQGTRLTVV.

The genes are TRBV29-1 and TRBJ1-2; 9 bases line up with TRBD1. CDR1 and CDR2 from the germline V gene are SQVTM and ANQGSEA. This CDR3 spans 11 amino acids. CDR3 region: CRRQGGYGYTF. The CDR3 region has the DNA TGCAGGAGACAGGGGGGATATGGCTACACCTTC. Full variable domain (missing parts from reference TRBV29-1 and TRBJ1-2): SAVISQKPSRDICQRGTSLTIQCQVDSQVTMMFWYRQQPGQSLTLIATANQGSEATYESGFVIDKFPISRPNLTFSTLTVSNMSPEDSSIYLCRRQGGYGYTFGSGTRLTVV.

Here the CDR3 DNA reads TGTGCCACCCCCTCAGGCACAGTCCCTAGAGGGACCCAGTACTTC. Translating gives CATPSGTVPRGTQYF. The chain employs TRBV6-1 and TRBJ2-5; D ambiguous. From germline, CDR1 is MNHNS and CDR2 SASEGT. The CDR3 has 15 amino acids. Trimming took off 10 bases at V and 7 bases at J, with 25 bases between the two ends.

The chain joins TRBV5-6 to TRBJ2-5, with no clear D. Trimming stripped 2 bases from V and 4 bases from J, with 9 bases between. Germline lookup yields CDR1 SGHDT and CDR2 YYEEEE. CDR3 size: 13 residues. DNA for the CDR3: TGTGCCAGCAGCTTCTCTAGTCGAGAGACCCAGTACTTC. Its translation is CASSFSSRETQYF.

The J gene is TRBJ1-2, the V gene TRBV7-9, with a tentative D call TRBD1 (5 bases). This CDR3 region has 13 residues. Germline lookup yields CDR1 SEHNR and CDR2 FQNEAQ (reference sequence). V lost 4 bases and J lost 7, with 13 bases in between. For the CDR3, the DNA is TGTGCCAGCAGCTCGGGACTAGAAGGTGGCTACACCTTC. Protein sequence: CASSSGLEGGYTF. Complete variable domain (other parts from reference TRBV7-9 and TRBJ1-2): DTGVSQNPRHKITKRGQNVTFRCDPISEHNRLYWYRQTLGQGPEFLTYFQNEAQLEKSRLLSDRFSAERPKGSFSTLEIQRTEQGDSAMYLCASSSGLEGGYTFGSGTRLTVV.

The chain has TRBV5-1 and TRBJ2-2; D might be TRBD1 (6 bases). CDR3 length: 16 residues. Trimming removed 4 bases from V and 3 bases from J, with 16 bases in between. Germline-derived CDR1 and CDR2 are SGHRS and YFSETQ. CDR3 coding DNA: TGCGCCAGCAGCCCCGGACAGAACGCTTACACCGGGGAGCTGTTTTTT. This sequence encodes CASSPGQNAYTGELFF.

This clone showed up just a few times. The chain is built from TRBV6-1 and TRBJ2-6, with D possibly TRBD2 on 6 matching bases. The germline V and J ends were trimmed by 6 bases and 1 base, with 10 bases remaining between them. Germline assignment: CDR1 MNHNS and CDR2 SASEGT. The CDR3 totals 15 residues. CDR3 sequence (DNA): TGTGCCAGCAGGAACGGGGGTTCTGGGGCCAACGTCCTGACTTTC. Translating it yields CASRNGGSGANVLTF.

The chain combines TRBV5-4 with TRBJ2-7; D possibly uses TRBD1 or TRBD2 (5 bases each). The V gene's germline CDR1 is SGHNT and CDR2 YYREEE (reference sequence). Trimming shortened V by 4 bases and J by 4 bases, and 12 bases separated the two germline ends. This CDR3 contains 13 residues. The CDR3 DNA reads TGTGCCAGCAGCCCGGGGCAGCAATACGAGCAGTACTTC. Amino acid sequence: CASSPGQQYEQYF.